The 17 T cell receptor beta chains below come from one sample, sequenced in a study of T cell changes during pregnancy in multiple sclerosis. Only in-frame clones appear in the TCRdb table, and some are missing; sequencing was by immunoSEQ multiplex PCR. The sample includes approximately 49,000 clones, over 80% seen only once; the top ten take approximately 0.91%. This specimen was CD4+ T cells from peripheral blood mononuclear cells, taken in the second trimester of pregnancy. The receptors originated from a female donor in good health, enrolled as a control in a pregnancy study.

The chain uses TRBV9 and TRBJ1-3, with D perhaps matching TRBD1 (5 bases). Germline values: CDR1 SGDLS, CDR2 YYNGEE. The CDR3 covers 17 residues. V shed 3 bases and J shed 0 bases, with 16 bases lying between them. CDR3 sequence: CASSGLTGTLSGNTIYF. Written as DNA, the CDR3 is TGTGCCAGCAGCGGACTTACAGGAACGCTCTCTGGAAACACCATATATTTT.

CDR3 DNA sequence: TGTGCCAGCAGTCCAATCCCCAACAGGGTTGCTAGCAATCAGCCCCAGCATTTT. Its protein is CASSPIPNRVASNQPQHF. This chain uses TRBV28 with TRBJ1-5, with D tentatively TRBD1 (6 bases). This CDR3 comprises 18 residues. Germline assignment: CDR1 MDHEN and CDR2 SYDVKM. With 5 bases removed from V and 0 bases from J, the gap between germline ends came to 20 bases.

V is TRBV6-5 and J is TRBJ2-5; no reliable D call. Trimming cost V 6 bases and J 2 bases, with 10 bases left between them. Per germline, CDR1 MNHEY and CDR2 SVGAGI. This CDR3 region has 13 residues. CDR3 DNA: TGTGCCAGCAGGCGTCGGGTACAAGAGACCCAGTACTTC. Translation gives CASRRRVQETQYF.

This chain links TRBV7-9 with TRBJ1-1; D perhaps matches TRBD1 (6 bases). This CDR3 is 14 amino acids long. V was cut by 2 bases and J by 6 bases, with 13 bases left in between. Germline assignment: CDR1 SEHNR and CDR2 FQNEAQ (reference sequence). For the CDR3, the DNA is TGTGCCAGCAGCTTACCACAGGGAGTGGCTGAAGCTTTCTTT. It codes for CASSLPQGVAEAFF.

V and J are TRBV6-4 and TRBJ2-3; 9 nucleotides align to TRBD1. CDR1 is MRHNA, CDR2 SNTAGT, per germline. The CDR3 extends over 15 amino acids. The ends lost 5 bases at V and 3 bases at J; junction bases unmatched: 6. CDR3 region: CASSPGQGRTDTQYF. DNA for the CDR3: TGTGCCAGCAGTCCGGGACAGGGTCGTACAGATACGCAGTATTTT.

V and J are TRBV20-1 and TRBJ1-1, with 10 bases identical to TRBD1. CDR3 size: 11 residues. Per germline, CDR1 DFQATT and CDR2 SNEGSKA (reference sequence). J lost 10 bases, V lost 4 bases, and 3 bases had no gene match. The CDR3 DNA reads TGCAGTGCTAAGCGGACAGGGGGAGCTTTCTTT. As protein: CSAKRTGGAFF.

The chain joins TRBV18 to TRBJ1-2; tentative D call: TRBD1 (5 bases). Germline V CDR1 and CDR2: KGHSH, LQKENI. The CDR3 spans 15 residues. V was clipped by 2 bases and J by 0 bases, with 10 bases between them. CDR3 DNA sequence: TGTGCCAGCTCACCATATCCAGGGTCTAACTATGGCTACACCTTC. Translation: CASSPYPGSNYGYTF.

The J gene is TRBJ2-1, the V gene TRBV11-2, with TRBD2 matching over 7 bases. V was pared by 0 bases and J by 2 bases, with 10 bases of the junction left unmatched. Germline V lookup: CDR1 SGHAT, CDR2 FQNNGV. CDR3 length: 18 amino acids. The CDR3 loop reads CASSLEGRLAETYNEQFF. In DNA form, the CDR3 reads TGTGCCAGCAGCTTAGAGGGCCGGCTAGCGGAGACCTACAATGAGCAGTTCTTC.

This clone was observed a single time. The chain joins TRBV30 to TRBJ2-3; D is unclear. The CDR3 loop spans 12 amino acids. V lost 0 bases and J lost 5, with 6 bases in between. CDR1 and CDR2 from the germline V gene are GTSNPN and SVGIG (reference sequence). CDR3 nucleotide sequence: TGTGCCTGGAGTGTCAACGGAGATACGCAGTATTTT. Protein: CAWSVNGDTQYF.

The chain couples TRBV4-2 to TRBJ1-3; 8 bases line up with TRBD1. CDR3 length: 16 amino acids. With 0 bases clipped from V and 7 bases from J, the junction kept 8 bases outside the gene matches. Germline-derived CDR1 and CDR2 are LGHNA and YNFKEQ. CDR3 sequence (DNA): TGTGCCAGCAGCCAAGAGAGGACAGGGATTTTGAACACCATATATTTT. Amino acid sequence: CASSQERTGILNTIYF.

In DNA form, the CDR3 reads TGTGCCACCAGCAGAGATGCCAGCAATGAGCAGTTCTTC. This codes for CATSRDASNEQFF. The rearrangement links TRBV15 to TRBJ2-1; D not certain. The CDR3 loop spans 13 amino acids. Trimming removed 0 bases at V and 6 bases at J, with 6 bases between. Germline V lookup: CDR1 LNHNV, CDR2 YYDKDF (reference sequence).

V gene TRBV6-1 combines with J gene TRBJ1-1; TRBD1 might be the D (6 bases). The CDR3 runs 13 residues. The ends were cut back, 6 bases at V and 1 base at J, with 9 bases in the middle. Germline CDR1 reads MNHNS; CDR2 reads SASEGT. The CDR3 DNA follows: TGTGCCAGCAGATTACAGGGGAACACTGAAGCTTTCTTT. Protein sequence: CASRLQGNTEAFF.

CDR3 sequence: CATQLGVPNEQYF. The DNA of the CDR3 is TGTGCCACCCAACTGGGAGTCCCCAACGAGCAGTACTTC. The rearrangement joins TRBV2 to TRBJ2-5, with a tentative D call TRBD2 (5 bases). The DNA end favors TRBJ2-7, so the J call may be wrong. The CDR3 spans 13 residues. Germline V gene lookup returns CDR1 SNHLY and CDR2 FYNNEI.

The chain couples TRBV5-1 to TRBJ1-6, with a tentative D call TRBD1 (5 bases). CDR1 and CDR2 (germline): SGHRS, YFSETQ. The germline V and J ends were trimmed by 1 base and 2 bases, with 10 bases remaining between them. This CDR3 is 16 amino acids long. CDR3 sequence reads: CASSLPGSTYNSPLHF. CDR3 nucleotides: TGCGCCAGCAGCTTGCCAGGGTCGACCTATAATTCACCCCTCCACTTT.

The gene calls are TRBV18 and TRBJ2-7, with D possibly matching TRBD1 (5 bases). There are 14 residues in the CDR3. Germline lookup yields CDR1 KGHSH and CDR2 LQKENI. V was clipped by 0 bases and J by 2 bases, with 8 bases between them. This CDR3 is CASSPPARAYEQYF. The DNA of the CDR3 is TGTGCCAGCTCACCACCAGCCAGGGCCTACGAGCAGTACTTC.

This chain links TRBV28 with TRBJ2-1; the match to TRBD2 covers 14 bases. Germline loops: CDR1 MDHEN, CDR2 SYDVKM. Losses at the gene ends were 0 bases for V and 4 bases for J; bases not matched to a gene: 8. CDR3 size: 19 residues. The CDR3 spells CASSLWRLAGGPRYNEQFF. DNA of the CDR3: TGTGCCAGCAGTTTATGGAGACTAGCGGGAGGGCCTAGGTACAATGAGCAGTTCTTC.

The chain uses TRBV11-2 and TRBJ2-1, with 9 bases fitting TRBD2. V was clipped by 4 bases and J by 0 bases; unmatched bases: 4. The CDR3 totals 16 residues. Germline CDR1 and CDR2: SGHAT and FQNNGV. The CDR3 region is CASSWTSDSSYNEQFF. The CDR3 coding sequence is TGTGCCAGCAGCTGGACTAGCGACAGCTCCTACAATGAGCAGTTCTTC. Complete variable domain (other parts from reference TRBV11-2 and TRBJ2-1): EAGVAQSPRYKIIEKRQSVAFWCNPISGHATLYWYQQILGQGPKLLIQFQNNGVVDDSQLPKDRFSAERLKGVDSTLKIQPAKLEDSAVYLCASSWTSDSSYNEQFFGPGTRLTVL.